These 26 T cell receptor beta chains were all obtained from the same sample, sequenced in a study of blood T cell repertoires in COVID-19. Using immunoSEQ multiplex PCR, the repertoire was profiled, and TCRdb retains in-frame clones only, with some absent. The sample includes under 150,000 clones, 90% of them seen just once. The sample taken for sequencing was peripheral blood. All receptors come from a human donor with active COVID-19. The donor label of this sample is uncertain.

The gene calls are TRBV19 and TRBJ2-1, with TRBD1 matching over 8 bases. Germline loops: CDR1 LNHDA, CDR2 SQIVND (reference sequence). Trimming cost V 5 bases and J 7 bases; bases outside gene matches: 7. CDR3 size: 14 residues. The DNA of the CDR3 is TGTGCCAGTAGTCTCACAGGGGGGATGAATGAGCAGTTCTTC. This translates into CASSLTGGMNEQFF.

This chain connects TRBV14 to TRBJ1-6; D gene unclear. CDR3 size: 16 residues. Per the germline V gene, CDR1 is SGHDN and CDR2 is FVKESK. Trimming pared 1 base from V and 6 bases from J, leaving 13 bases between. This CDR3 reads CASSQGSVVGNSPLHF. CDR3 in DNA: TGTGCCAGCAGCCAAGGATCGGTCGTCGGTAATTCACCCCTCCACTTT.

The rearrangement links TRBV6-2 or TRBV6-3 to TRBJ1-6; D remains ambiguous. Trimming left V 2 bases short and J 0 bases short, with 14 bases between. The germline V gene encodes CDR1 MNHEY and CDR2 SVGEGT. The CDR3 is 18 amino acids. As DNA, the CDR3 is TGTGCCAGCAGTTACCAGACGACCGGGAGCTCCTATAATTCACCCCTCCACTTT. It specifies CASSYQTTGSSYNSPLHF.

The rearrangement joins TRBV18 to TRBJ1-1; a possible D gene is TRBD1 (5 bases). The CDR3 consists of 13 residues. Trimming took 3 bases from V and 1 from J, leaving 6 bases between them. Germline lookup yields CDR1 KGHSH and CDR2 LQKENI. The CDR3 here is CASSPGGNTEAFF. The CDR3 DNA is TGTGCCAGCTCACCCGGGGGGAACACTGAAGCTTTCTTT.

The chain recombines TRBV14 with TRBJ2-5, with D perhaps matching TRBD2 (5 bases). V lost 6 bases and J 5 bases, leaving 13 bases between the germline ends. Looked up from germline, CDR1 is SGHDN and CDR2 is FVKESK. The length of the CDR3 is 13 residues. CDR3 sequence reads: CASSTRRGETQYF. The CDR3 region has the DNA TGTGCCAGCAGTACCCGGCGAGGGGAGACCCAGTACTTC.

This chain links TRBV27 with TRBJ2-7, with D possibly matching TRBD1 (5 bases). Germline values: CDR1 MNHEY, CDR2 SMNVEV (reference sequence). CDR3 length: 15 residues. Trimming removed 4 bases from V and 7 bases from J, with 20 bases in between. The DNA of the CDR3 is TGTGCCAGCAGTTCGCCCCACACCAGGGTTGGGGAGCAGTACTTC. This sequence encodes CASSSPHTRVGEQYF.

V gene TRBV28 combines with J gene TRBJ2-3; 8 bases are a match to TRBD2. CDR1 is MDHEN, CDR2 SYDVKM, per germline. CDR3 size: 16 residues. The junction had 10 bases not matched to a gene; V was cut back by 5 bases and J by 3 bases. The DNA for the CDR3 is TGTGCCAGCAGTCGGGGGGGTATTAGGGTTACAGATACGCAGTATTTT. Translated, it gives CASSRGGIRVTDTQYF.

The chain recombines TRBV6-5 with TRBJ2-5; the D gene is possibly TRBD2 (7 bases). Germline assignment: CDR1 MNHEY and CDR2 SVGAGI. Between the trimmed V and J ends, which lost 8 bases and 1 base, there was a span of 11 bases. The CDR3 contains 13 residues. CDR3 nucleotides: TGTGCCAGCGGCCGGGGGGCCCAAGAGACCCAGTACTTC. The encoded protein is CASGRGAQETQYF.

This clone occurred a few times. The chain links TRBV11-2 to TRBJ1-1, with 7 bases aligning to TRBD1. Trimming at V came to 5 bases and at J to 4 bases, leaving 4 bases not matched to a gene. Germline assignment: CDR1 SGHAT and CDR2 FQNNGV. This CDR3 is 13 amino acids long. The CDR3 region has the DNA TGTGCCAGCAGCCACAGGGGACTCACTGAAGCTTTCTTT. The encoded protein is CASSHRGLTEAFF.

The chain recombines TRBV28 with TRBJ2-3; 9 bases fit TRBD1. V gave up 5 bases and J gave up 1 base; unmatched junction bases: 4. From germline, CDR1 is MDHEN and CDR2 SYDVKM. The CDR3 totals 15 residues. CDR3 in DNA: TGTGCCAGCAGTGAGACAGGGGGAGGCACAGATACGCAGTATTTT. It encodes CASSETGGGTDTQYF.

The CDR3 bases are TGTGCCAGTAGTATAGTCTTGGCGGGTAATGAGCAGTTCTTC. This gives the protein CASSIVLAGNEQFF. J is TRBJ2-1 and V is TRBV19; D is possibly TRBD2 (5 bases). The CDR3 is 14 residues long. CDR1 is LNHDA and CDR2 is SQIVND in the germline V gene (reference sequence). V dropped 1 base and J dropped 7 bases, with 11 bases sitting between them.

The chain combines TRBV19 with TRBJ1-1; a weak D match, TRBD1 (6 bases). Germline V gene lookup returns CDR1 LNHDA and CDR2 SQIVND (reference sequence). Trimming took 2 bases from V and 2 from J, leaving 12 bases between them. The CDR3 runs to 15 residues. The CDR3 bases are TGTGCCAGTAGTATACCCGGACAGCGAAACACTGAAGCTTTCTTT. Translated: CASSIPGQRNTEAFF.

The chain recombines TRBV15 with TRBJ2-6; no clear D. This CDR3 contains 19 residues. V was shortened by 3 bases and J by 2 bases, with 20 bases between the two germline ends. Germline CDR1 reads LNHNV; CDR2 reads YYDKDF (reference sequence). CDR3 sequence: CATSSSVHRRKPGANVLTF. CDR3 sequence (DNA): TGTGCCACCAGCAGTTCGGTGCATCGCAGGAAGCCTGGGGCCAACGTCCTGACTTTC.

This chain connects TRBV4-1 to TRBJ2-3; 10 bases line up with TRBD2. Trimming took 8 bases from V and 2 from J; bases not matched to a gene: 13. CDR3 length equals 17 residues. In germline, CDR1 is MGHRA, CDR2 YSYEKL. The CDR3 region is CASRGASGGHLTDTQYF. The CDR3 region has the DNA TGCGCCAGCCGGGGGGCTAGCGGGGGACACCTCACAGATACGCAGTATTTT.

This chain connects TRBV28 to TRBJ1-6; possible D gene TRBD1, 5 bases. Trimming left V 7 bases short and J 1 base short, with 8 bases between. CDR3 length: 14 amino acids. Germline CDR1 and CDR2: MDHEN and SYDVKM. CDR3 loop: CASITGSYNSPLHF. In DNA, the CDR3 is TGTGCCAGCATCACAGGATCCTATAATTCACCCCTCCACTTT.

V and J are TRBV7-3 and TRBJ2-1; a weak D match, TRBD2 (6 bases). CDR3 length: 13 amino acids. Trimming left V 5 bases short and J 4 bases short, with 9 bases between. Germline V gene data show CDR1 as SGHTA and CDR2 as FQGTGA. The CDR3 region has the DNA TGTGCCAGCAGCGGGGGGACGTACAATGAGCAGTTCTTC. Its translation is CASSGGTYNEQFF.

The genes are TRBV7-2 and TRBJ2-5; D may be TRBD1 (6 bases). This CDR3 region has 18 residues. The V end lost 1 base, the J end lost 5 bases, and 23 bases lay between the germline ends. Per the germline V gene, CDR1 is SGHTA and CDR2 is FQGNSA. As DNA, the CDR3 is TGTGCCAGCAGCTTAGAACAGTTCTCCACCAGGGGTAGGGAGACCCAGTACTTC. Its protein product is CASSLEQFSTRGRETQYF.

This chain joins TRBV5-4 and TRBJ2-1; 13 nucleotides line up with TRBD2. The CDR3 is 15 amino acids. V lost 4 bases and J lost 9; bases outside the gene matches: 7. CDR1 is SGHNT and CDR2 is YYREEE in the germline V gene (reference sequence). The CDR3 is CASSPGTSGESEQFF. The CDR3 DNA is TGTGCCAGCAGCCCGGGGACTAGCGGGGAATCTGAGCAGTTCTTC.

The chain carries TRBV5-1 and TRBJ1-4; 10 bases map to TRBD1. CDR3 length equals 15 residues. The V gene end was trimmed by 4 bases and the J gene end by 7 bases; junction bases not matched to a gene: 7. Per germline, CDR1 SGHRS and CDR2 YFSETQ. CDR3 nucleotide sequence: TGCGCCAGCAGCACGTCCGGGACAGGGGTTGAAAAACTGTTTTTT. Protein sequence: CASSTSGTGVEKLFF.

The chain is built from TRBV25-1 and TRBJ2-5, with 8 bases lining up with TRBD2. This CDR3 has 15 residues. The V and J ends lost 1 base and 2 bases, in that order; junction bases with no gene match: 3. Germline-derived CDR1 and CDR2 are MGHDK and SYGVNS. This CDR3 reads CASSEWPSGQETQYF. CDR3 coding DNA: TGTGCCAGCAGTGAATGGCCTAGCGGGCAAGAGACCCAGTACTTC.

The gene calls are TRBV6-6 and TRBJ1-2, with 7 positions matching TRBD1. The V gene end was trimmed by 7 bases and the J gene end by 3 bases; junction bases not matched to a gene: 8. This CDR3 is built from 14 residues. Per germline, CDR1 MNHNY and CDR2 SVGAGI (reference sequence). DNA of the CDR3: TGTGCCAGCACCGGGACAGACTTAGACTATGGCTACACCTTC. Its translation: CASTGTDLDYGYTF.

The chain has TRBV3-1 (or the pseudogene TRBV3-2) and TRBJ2-4; the D is unclear. Germline lookup yields CDR1 LGHDT and CDR2 YNNKEL (reference sequence). V was pared by 2 bases and J by 0 bases, with 8 bases between. This CDR3 comprises 15 residues. The CDR3 sequence is CASSQSSIAKNIQYF. Written as DNA, the CDR3 is TGTGCCAGCAGCCAAAGTTCTATAGCCAAAAACATTCAGTACTTC.

This chain uses TRBV29-1 with TRBJ1-4; 7 bases align to TRBD1. Germline CDR1 is SQVTM and CDR2 is ANQGSEA. Germline trimming cut 6 bases from V and 4 bases from J; bases unmatched to any gene: 5. This CDR3 is 13 amino acids long. CDR3 coding DNA: TGCAGCGTAACCAGGGGGTTTAATGAAAAACTGTTTTTT. It is translated as CSVTRGFNEKLFF.

The chain carries TRBV11-2 and TRBJ1-1, with TRBD1 matching 7 bases. Unmatched junction bases numbered 3, after V lost 3 bases and J lost 8 bases. CDR1 is SGHAT, CDR2 FQNNGV, per germline. The CDR3 has 12 residues. The CDR3 nucleotides read TGTGCCAGCAGCTTCGACAGGGTCGAAGCTTTCTTT. The encoded protein is CASSFDRVEAFF.

The V gene is TRBV6-5, the J gene TRBJ2-3; 10 nucleotides agree with TRBD2. V was clipped by 2 bases and J by 6 bases; unmatched bases: 8. The CDR3 is 16 residues long. Germline V CDR1 and CDR2: MNHEY, SVGAGI. CDR3 sequence reads: CASSYQPGLAYDTQYF. CDR3 DNA sequence: TGTGCCAGCAGTTACCAACCGGGACTAGCGTACGATACGCAGTATTTT.

The V call is TRBV6-6, the J call TRBJ1-2; D is undetermined. Trimming cost V 5 bases and J 2 bases, with 9 bases left between them. The CDR3 has 13 residues. The germline V gene has CDR1 MNHNY and CDR2 SVGAGI (reference sequence). The CDR3 sequence: CASSPGMNYGYTF. CDR3 nucleotides: TGTGCCAGCAGTCCCGGGATGAACTATGGCTACACCTTC.